The TCR beta chain described here comes from a study of T-cell memory formation after mild COVID-19. Background on the study: Clustering of TCRs was largely donor specific.

TCRdb ran MiXCR on the 5' RACE reads and lists one entry per CDR3 protein. The sample includes over 150,000 distinct CDR3 sequences, approximately 18% of them seen just once. Germline CDR1 reads KGHSH; CDR2 reads LQKENI. V shed 3 bases and J shed 5 bases, with 2 bases lying between them. The CDR3 runs to 11 residues. The chain links TRBV18 to TRBJ2-1; D call uncertain. This sequence was found in a man aged 18 to 30 who had mild COVID-19 (a few samples of this study predate the infection). Cell type and time point are not known. The sample was PBMCs or a T cell subset sorted from them (not recorded which). The CDR3 DNA is TGTGCCAGCTCACCTGACAATGAGCAGTTCTTC. It yields the protein CASSPDNEQFF.